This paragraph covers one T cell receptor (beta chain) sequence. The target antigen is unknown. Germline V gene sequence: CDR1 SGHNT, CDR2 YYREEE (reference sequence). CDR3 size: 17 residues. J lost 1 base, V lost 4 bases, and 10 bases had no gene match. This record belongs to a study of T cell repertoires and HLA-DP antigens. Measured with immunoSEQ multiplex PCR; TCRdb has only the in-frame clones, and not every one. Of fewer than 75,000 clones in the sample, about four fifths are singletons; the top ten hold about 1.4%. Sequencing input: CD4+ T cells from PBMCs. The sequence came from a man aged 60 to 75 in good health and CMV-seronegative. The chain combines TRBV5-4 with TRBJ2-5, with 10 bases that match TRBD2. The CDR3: CASSPPRAGGGQETQYF. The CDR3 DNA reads TGTGCCAGCAGCCCGCCGCGAGCGGGGGGGGGCCAAGAGACCCAGTACTTC. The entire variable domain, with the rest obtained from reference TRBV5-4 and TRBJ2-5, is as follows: ETGVTQSPTHLIKTRGQQVTLRCSSQSGHNTVSWYQQALGQGPQFIFQYYREEENGRGNFPPRFSGLQFPNYSSELNVNALELDDSALYLCASSPPRAGGGQETQYFGPGTRLLVL.